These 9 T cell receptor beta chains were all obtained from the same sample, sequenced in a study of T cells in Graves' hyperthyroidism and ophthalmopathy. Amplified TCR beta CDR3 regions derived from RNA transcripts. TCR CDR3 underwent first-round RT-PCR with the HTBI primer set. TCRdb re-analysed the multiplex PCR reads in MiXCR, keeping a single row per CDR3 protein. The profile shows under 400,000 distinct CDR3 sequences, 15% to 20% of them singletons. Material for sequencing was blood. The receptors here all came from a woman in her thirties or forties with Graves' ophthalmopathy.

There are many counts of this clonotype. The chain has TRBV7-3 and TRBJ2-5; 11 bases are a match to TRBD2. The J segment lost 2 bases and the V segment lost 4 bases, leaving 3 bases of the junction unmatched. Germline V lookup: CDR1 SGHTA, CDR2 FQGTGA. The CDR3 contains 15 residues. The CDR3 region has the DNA TGTGCCAGCAGCTCGACTAGCGGGACTCAAGAGACCCAGTACTTC. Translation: CASSSTSGTQETQYF. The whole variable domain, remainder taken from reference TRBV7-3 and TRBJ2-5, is GAGVSQTPSNKVTEKGKYVELRCDPISGHTALYWYRQSLGQGPEFLIYFQGTGAADDSGLPNDRFFAVRPEGSVSTLKIQRTERGDSAVYLCASSSTSGTQETQYFGPGTRLLVL.

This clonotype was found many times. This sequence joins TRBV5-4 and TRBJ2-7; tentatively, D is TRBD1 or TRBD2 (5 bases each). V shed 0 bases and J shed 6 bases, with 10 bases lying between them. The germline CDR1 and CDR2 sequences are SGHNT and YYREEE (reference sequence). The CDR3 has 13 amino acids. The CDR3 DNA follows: TGTGCCAGCAGCTTGGGGGGACGTTTCGAGCAGTACTTC. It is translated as CASSLGGRFEQYF.

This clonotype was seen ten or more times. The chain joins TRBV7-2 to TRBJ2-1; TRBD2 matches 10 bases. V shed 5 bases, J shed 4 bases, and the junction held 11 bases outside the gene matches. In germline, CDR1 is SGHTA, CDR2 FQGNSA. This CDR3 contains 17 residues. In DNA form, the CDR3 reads TGTGCCAGCAGCCCGCGATCTAGCGGGGGTACTTACAATGAGCAGTTCTTC. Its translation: CASSPRSSGGTYNEQFF.

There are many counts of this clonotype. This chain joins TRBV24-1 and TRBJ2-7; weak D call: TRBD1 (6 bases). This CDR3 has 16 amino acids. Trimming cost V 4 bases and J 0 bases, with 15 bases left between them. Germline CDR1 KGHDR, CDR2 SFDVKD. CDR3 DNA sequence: TGTGCCACCAGTGACTACCGGGACAAGATCTCCTACGAGCAGTACTTC. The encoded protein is CATSDYRDKISYEQYF.

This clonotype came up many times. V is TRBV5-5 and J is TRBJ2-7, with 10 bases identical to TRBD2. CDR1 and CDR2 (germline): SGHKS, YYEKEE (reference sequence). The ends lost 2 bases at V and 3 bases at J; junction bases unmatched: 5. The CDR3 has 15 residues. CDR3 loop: CASSFALAGDYEQYF. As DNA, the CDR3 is TGTGCCAGCAGCTTCGCGCTAGCGGGAGACTACGAGCAGTACTTC.

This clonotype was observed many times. The CDR3 reads CASSWQGARGNTIYF. CDR3 coding DNA: TGTGCCAGCAGTTGGCAGGGGGCGCGAGGAAACACCATATATTTT. This chain joins TRBV28 and TRBJ1-3; TRBD1 matches 8 bases. The CDR3 consists of 15 residues. The germline CDR1 and CDR2 sequences are MDHEN and SYDVKM. Trimming removed 4 bases from V and 4 bases from J; junction bases left unmatched: 6.

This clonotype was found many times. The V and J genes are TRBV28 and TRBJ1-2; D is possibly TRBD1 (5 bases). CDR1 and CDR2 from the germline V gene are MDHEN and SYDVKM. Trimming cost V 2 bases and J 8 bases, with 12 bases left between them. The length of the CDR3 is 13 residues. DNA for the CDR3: TGTGCCAGCAGTTTAGAAGGGGAGGGCGGCTACACCTTC. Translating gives CASSLEGEGGYTF.

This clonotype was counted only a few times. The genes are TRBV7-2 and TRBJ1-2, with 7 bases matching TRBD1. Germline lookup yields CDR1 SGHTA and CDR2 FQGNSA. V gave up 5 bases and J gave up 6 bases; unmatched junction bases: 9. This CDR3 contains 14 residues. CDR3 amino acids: CASSLSGGRNGYTF. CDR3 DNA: TGTGCCAGCAGCCTCTCAGGGGGGAGGAATGGCTACACCTTC.

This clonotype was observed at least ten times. The CDR3 reads CASSVNRAAYGYTF. DNA of the CDR3: TGTGCCAGCAGCGTAAACAGGGCCGCCTATGGCTACACCTTC. V gene TRBV7-2 combines with J gene TRBJ1-2; TRBD1 might be the D (6 bases). Trimming removed 5 bases at V and 4 bases at J, with 14 bases between. Germline CDR1 SGHTA, CDR2 FQGNSA. CDR3 length: 14 amino acids.